Here is one T cell receptor beta chain with its context. The data derive from a study of control samples from healthy donors and cancer patients. Repertoires were generated with immunoSEQ multiplex PCR, while TCRdb's copy carries only in-frame clones and drops some. Of approximately 74,000 clones listed, about 94% were seen once; the top ten hold more than 2.5%. The CDR3 runs to 14 residues. From germline, CDR1 is LGHDT and CDR2 YNNKEL (reference sequence). V dropped 3 bases and J dropped 1 base, with 9 bases sitting between them. Material for sequencing was blood. This chain uses TRBV3-1 (or the pseudogene TRBV3-2) with TRBJ1-1; D ambiguous. This TCR came from a woman aged 30 to 39 in good health. The CDR3 region has the DNA TGTGCCAGCAGCCAGAGGCAGTCGAACACTGAAGCTTTCTTT. Protein sequence: CASSQRQSNTEAFF.